This entry lists 2 T cell receptor beta chains sequenced from one sample in a study of response to subunit inactivated influenza vaccine. TCRdb re-called the RT-PCR reads through MiXCR, storing one row per CDR3 protein. This table holds approximately 520,000 distinct CDR3 sequences, roughly 27% found once. Sequencing used CD4+ T cells sorted from PBMCs, obtained approximately 5 days after vaccination. These receptors all stem from a man aged 50 to 60 who received an inactivated influenza vaccine.

The rearrangement joins TRBV7-2 to TRBJ2-7; no clear D gene. V lost 5 bases, J lost 6 bases, and 11 bases lay in between. The CDR3 is 12 amino acids. The germline V gene has CDR1 SGHTA and CDR2 FQGNSA. The CDR3 coding sequence is TGTGCCAGCAGCCCGGAGTTGGGCGAGCAGTACTTC. This gives the protein CASSPELGEQYF. The variable domain in full, completed from reference TRBV7-2 and TRBJ2-7, reads GAGVSQSPSNKVTEKGKDVELRCDPISGHTALYWYRQSLGQGLEFLIYFQGNSAPDKSGLPSDRFSAERTGGSVSTLTIQRTQQEDSAVYLCASSPELGEQYFGPGTRLTVT.

The V call is TRBV28, the J call TRBJ2-1, with TRBD2 matching over 7 bases. Germline lookup yields CDR1 MDHEN and CDR2 SYDVKM. Unmatched junction bases numbered 7, after V lost 1 base and J lost 7 bases. The CDR3 is 15 amino acids. CDR3 in amino acids: CASSLSGGGRNEQFF. The CDR3 DNA reads as TGTGCCAGCAGTTTATCTGGGGGAGGGAGAAATGAGCAGTTCTTC.